This T cell receptor (beta chain) was retrieved from a study of shared clonotypes between healthy human individuals. Study as a whole: Each donor's CD4 naive and CD4 memory cells filled three plates apiece, CD8 naive two, and CD8 memory one.

This clone has just one count. TCRdb keeps only in-frame clones here, not all; method: immunoSEQ multiplex PCR. The table records millions of clones, around 93% of them present only once. V was clipped by 4 bases and J by 4 bases; unmatched bases: 4. Germline assignment: CDR1 SEHNR and CDR2 FQNEAQ (reference sequence). The CDR3 is 13 amino acids. Terminally differentiated effector memory CD45RA+ cells were excluded from the naive CD8 cells, which were CD45RO-negative and positively selected for CCR7. The V and J genes are TRBV7-9 and TRBJ2-7; TRBD2 aligns across 7 bases. This clonotype was sampled from a man aged 18 to 35 in good health. Some clones in this sample may be carry-over from other donors' samples. Sequencing was performed on naive CD8+ T cells from PBMCs. The CDR3 protein is CASSSAGVYEQYF. CDR3 in DNA: TGTGCCAGCAGCTCCGCGGGGGTTTACGAGCAGTACTTC.